This is a list of T cell receptor beta chains from one sample in a study of T cells after yellow fever vaccination. TCRdb processed the 5' RACE reads anew with MiXCR; each CDR3 protein has one entry. The sample lists about 110,000 distinct CDR3 sequences; approximately 8.4% were seen once. The specimen was CD8+ T cells sorted from PBMCs, collected 45 days after the yellow fever booster vaccination. The receptors were sampled from a man aged 25 to 40 who received the YFV17D yellow fever vaccine. CDR3s include the opening cysteine and the closing phenylalanine or tryptophan. Fields, in order: clone size, J gene, D gene, V gene, CDR3 protein, CDR3 DNA. A D gene is named only where the DNA matches it firmly. Expanded clones are given a class, and other clones once, few, many or no size at all.

clone size: many
J gene: TRBJ2-1
D gene: .
V gene: TRBV20-1
CDR3 protein: CSAWLSGEQFF
CDR3 DNA: TGCAGTGCTTGGTTGAGTGGTGAGCAGTTCTTC

clone size: many
J gene: TRBJ2-3
D gene: .
V gene: TRBV10-3
CDR3 protein: CAISLGTDTQYF
CDR3 DNA: TGTGCCATCAGTCTGGGGACAGATACGCAGTATTTT

clone size: many
J gene: TRBJ2-2
D gene: .
V gene: TRBV29-1
CDR3 protein: CSVHEANTGELFF
CDR3 DNA: TGCAGCGTGCACGAGGCGAACACCGGGGAGCTGTTTTTT

clone size: many
J gene: TRBJ2-7
D gene: TRBD2
V gene: TRBV29-1
CDR3 protein: CSVAGGSSYEQYF
CDR3 DNA: TGCAGCGTTGCCGGGGGGAGCTCCTACGAGCAGTACTTC

clone size: many
J gene: TRBJ2-1
D gene: .
V gene: TRBV21-1
CDR3 protein: CASSPGPRGNEQFF
CDR3 DNA: TGTGCCAGCAGCCCCGGCCCCAGAGGAAATGAGCAGTTCTTC

clone size: many
J gene: TRBJ1-4
D gene: .
V gene: TRBV6-1
CDR3 protein: CASSTTAPWGEKLFF
CDR3 DNA: TGTGCCAGCAGCACCACCGCCCCCTGGGGTGAAAAACTGTTTTTT

clone size: many
J gene: TRBJ2-3
D gene: .
V gene: TRBV11-2
CDR3 protein: CASSPGPPDTQYF
CDR3 DNA: TGTGCCAGCAGCCCGGGTCCCCCAGATACGCAGTATTTT

clone size: many
J gene: TRBJ2-2
D gene: TRBD1
V gene: TRBV12-3/TRBV12-4
CDR3 protein: CASSFGTAANTGELFF
CDR3 DNA: TGTGCCAGCAGTTTCGGGACAGCCGCGAACACCGGGGAGCTGTTTTTT

clone size: many
J gene: TRBJ2-7
D gene: .
V gene: TRBV7-6
CDR3 protein: CASSPDGSYEQYF
CDR3 DNA: TGTGCCAGCAGCCCGGACGGATCCTACGAGCAGTACTTC

clone size: few
J gene: TRBJ2-1
D gene: .
V gene: TRBV30
CDR3 protein: CAWSQHLTEQFF
CDR3 DNA: TGTGCCTGGAGTCAACACTTAACGGAGCAGTTCTTC

clone size: few
J gene: TRBJ2-5
D gene: TRBD2
V gene: TRBV20-1
CDR3 protein: CSARTPASGRDLETQYF
CDR3 DNA: TGCAGTGCTAGGACCCCGGCTAGCGGGAGGGATTTGGAGACCCAGTACTTC

clone size: .
J gene: TRBJ1-1
D gene: .
V gene: TRBV11-1
CDR3 protein: CASSLVESGTEAFF
CDR3 DNA: TGTGCCAGCAGCCTTGTGGAATCGGGGACTGAAGCTTTCTTT

clone size: many
J gene: TRBJ2-1
D gene: .
V gene: TRBV7-9
CDR3 protein: CASTQEKNEQFF
CDR3 DNA: TGTGCCAGCACTCAGGAGAAGAATGAGCAGTTCTTC

clone size: many
J gene: TRBJ2-1
D gene: .
V gene: TRBV5-1
CDR3 protein: CASKERTDRNEQFF
CDR3 DNA: TGCGCCAGCAAAGAACGGACTGACAGAAATGAGCAGTTCTTC

clone size: many
J gene: TRBJ2-7
D gene: TRBD1
V gene: TRBV6-5
CDR3 protein: CASRAGTGNSYEQYF
CDR3 DNA: TGTGCCAGCAGGGCCGGGACAGGAAACTCCTACGAGCAGTACTTC

clone size: .
J gene: TRBJ2-5
D gene: .
V gene: TRBV28
CDR3 protein: CASSFRAPFDQYF
CDR3 DNA: TGTGCCAGCAGTTTCAGAGCCCCGTTCGACCAGTACTTC

clone size: many
J gene: TRBJ2-1
D gene: TRBD2
V gene: TRBV7-9
CDR3 protein: CASSLGPGRFYEQFF
CDR3 DNA: TGTGCCAGCAGCCTCGGACCCGGGAGGTTCTATGAGCAGTTCTTC

clone size: many
J gene: TRBJ1-5
D gene: .
V gene: TRBV7-6
CDR3 protein: CASSPTKSDQPQHF
CDR3 DNA: TGTGCCAGCAGCCCTACAAAGTCGGATCAGCCCCAGCATTTT

clone size: .
J gene: TRBJ2-2
D gene: .
V gene: TRBV3-1
CDR3 protein: CASSQESGAAGELFF
CDR3 DNA: TGTGCCAGCAGCCAAGAATCGGGGGCTGCCGGGGAGCTGTTTTTT

clone size: many
J gene: TRBJ2-1
D gene: .
V gene: TRBV13
CDR3 protein: CASSLGRLEQFF
CDR3 DNA: TGTGCCAGCAGCTTAGGAAGGCTTGAGCAGTTCTTC

clone size: few
J gene: TRBJ1-5
D gene: .
V gene: TRBV2
CDR3 protein: CASSALGYSNQPQHF
CDR3 DNA: TGTGCCAGCAGTGCTTTAGGGTACAGCAATCAGCCCCAGCATTTT

clone size: .
J gene: TRBJ2-7
D gene: TRBD1
V gene: TRBV7-2
CDR3 protein: CASSSPQGPALAYEQYF
CDR3 DNA: TGTGCCAGCAGCAGCCCACAGGGGCCCGCGTTGGCCTACGAGCAGTACTTC

clone size: many
J gene: TRBJ2-5
D gene: TRBD1
V gene: TRBV11-1
CDR3 protein: CASSTYRGRPQETQYF
CDR3 DNA: TGTGCCAGCAGCACCTACAGGGGCCGACCCCAAGAGACCCAGTACTTC

clone size: many
J gene: TRBJ2-1
D gene: TRBD2
V gene: TRBV12-5
CDR3 protein: CASGFHPLGLAGGYNEQFF
CDR3 DNA: TGTGCTAGTGGTTTCCATCCCCTTGGACTAGCGGGAGGTTACAATGAGCAGTTCTTC

clone size: few
J gene: TRBJ2-3
D gene: .
V gene: TRBV15
CDR3 protein: CATSRSLGGTLMDTQYF
CDR3 DNA: TGTGCCACCAGCAGATCCCTCGGGGGAACCTTAATGGATACGCAGTATTTT

clone size: few
J gene: TRBJ2-5
D gene: .
V gene: TRBV7-9
CDR3 protein: CASSLDAYDPYQETQYF
CDR3 DNA: TGTGCCAGCAGCTTAGATGCTTATGACCCCTACCAAGAGACCCAGTACTTC

clone size: .
J gene: TRBJ2-1
D gene: .
V gene: TRBV5-6
CDR3 protein: CASSLLHLYNEQFF
CDR3 DNA: TGTGCCAGCAGCTTGTTACATCTCTACAATGAGCAGTTCTTC

clone size: .
J gene: TRBJ1-3
D gene: .
V gene: TRBV30
CDR3 protein: CACLGGNTIYF
CDR3 DNA: TGTGCCTGTCTTGGCGGAAACACCATATATTTT

clone size: many
J gene: TRBJ1-5
D gene: TRBD1
V gene: TRBV7-9
CDR3 protein: CASSLDVGTASNQPQHF
CDR3 DNA: TGTGCCAGCAGCTTAGATGTGGGGACAGCTAGCAATCAGCCCCAGCATTTT

clone size: many
J gene: TRBJ2-1
D gene: .
V gene: TRBV12-3/TRBV12-4
CDR3 protein: CASSLSSSYNEQFF
CDR3 DNA: TGTGCCAGCAGTTTAAGTAGCTCCTACAATGAGCAGTTCTTC

clone size: many
J gene: TRBJ2-3
D gene: TRBD2
V gene: TRBV3-1
CDR3 protein: CASSQDWSGTSTDTQYF
CDR3 DNA: TGTGCCAGCAGCCAAGATTGGAGCGGGACTAGCACAGATACGCAGTATTTT

clone size: few
J gene: TRBJ2-1
D gene: TRBD2
V gene: TRBV6-1
CDR3 protein: CASSRKRASGDSSYNEQFF
CDR3 DNA: TGTGCCAGCAGCCGAAAGAGGGCTAGCGGGGATAGCTCCTACAATGAGCAGTTCTTC

clone size: many
J gene: TRBJ2-7
D gene: .
V gene: TRBV7-3
CDR3 protein: CASSTGGEQYF
CDR3 DNA: TGTGCCAGCAGCACCGGTGGCGAGCAGTACTTC

clone size: many
J gene: TRBJ2-4
D gene: TRBD2
V gene: TRBV4-3
CDR3 protein: CASSQGTSGRAGNIQYF
CDR3 DNA: TGCGCCAGCAGCCAGGGGACTAGCGGGAGGGCCGGAAACATTCAGTACTTC

clone size: .
J gene: TRBJ2-5
D gene: .
V gene: TRBV27
CDR3 protein: CASSLLRPGLETQYF
CDR3 DNA: TGTGCCAGCAGTTTATTGAGGCCAGGGTTGGAGACCCAGTACTTC

clone size: few
J gene: TRBJ2-7
D gene: TRBD2
V gene: TRBV9
CDR3 protein: CASSVDGGGSSYEQYF
CDR3 DNA: TGTGCCAGCAGCGTAGATGGGGGGGGGAGCTCCTACGAGCAGTACTTC

clone size: many
J gene: TRBJ2-3
D gene: .
V gene: TRBV5-1
CDR3 protein: CASSLKFPDTQYF
CDR3 DNA: TGCGCCAGCAGCTTGAAGTTCCCCGATACGCAGTATTTT

clone size: many
J gene: TRBJ2-1
D gene: TRBD2
V gene: TRBV27
CDR3 protein: CASSLLAGVYNEQFF
CDR3 DNA: TGTGCCAGCAGCCTACTAGCGGGAGTGTACAATGAGCAGTTCTTC

clone size: many
J gene: TRBJ1-2
D gene: .
V gene: TRBV5-1
CDR3 protein: CASGGSGYTF
CDR3 DNA: TGCGCCAGCGGGGGAAGTGGCTACACCTTC

clone size: .
J gene: TRBJ2-2
D gene: .
V gene: TRBV6-5
CDR3 protein: CASSYTGPNTGSCFF
CDR3 DNA: .

clone size: few
J gene: TRBJ2-7
D gene: .
V gene: TRBV29-1
CDR3 protein: CSVLGRGEQYF
CDR3 DNA: TGCAGCGTCCTCGGGCGGGGCGAGCAGTACTTC

clone size: many
J gene: TRBJ2-3
D gene: .
V gene: TRBV11-2
CDR3 protein: CASSTITHTQYF
CDR3 DNA: TGTGCCAGCAGCACAATAACCCATACGCAGTATTTT

clone size: few
J gene: TRBJ2-6
D gene: .
V gene: TRBV7-8
CDR3 protein: CASSSGGANVLTF
CDR3 DNA: TGTGCCAGCAGCTCAGGGGGGGCCAACGTCCTGACTTTC

clone size: .
J gene: TRBJ2-3
D gene: TRBD2
V gene: TRBV6-1
CDR3 protein: CASSTRLAGPTDTQYF
CDR3 DNA: TGTGCCAGCAGCACAAGACTAGCGGGACCCACAGATACGCAGTATTTT